This T cell receptor (beta chain) is drawn from a study of blood T cells in healthy people across ages. V was clipped by 4 bases and J by 5 bases, with 9 bases between them. CDR1 is SGHAT, CDR2 FQNNGV, per germline. This CDR3 has 13 amino acids. With a J-beta primer mix and a sample-barcoded 5' primer, a second PCR ran about 6 to 11 cycles. TCRdb re-analysed the 5' RACE reads in MiXCR, keeping a single row per CDR3 protein. The sample comprises under 1,000,000 distinct CDR3 sequences, about half of which are singletons, and around 18% rests with the top ten. The sequenced sample consisted of blood. The chain combines TRBV11-2 with TRBJ2-1; possibly TRBD2 for D (6 bases). This receptor was identified in a man at least 80 years old in good health. CDR3 sequence (DNA): TGTGCCAGCAGCTGTGTAGCGGACAATGAGCAGTTCTTC. As protein: CASSCVADNEQFF.